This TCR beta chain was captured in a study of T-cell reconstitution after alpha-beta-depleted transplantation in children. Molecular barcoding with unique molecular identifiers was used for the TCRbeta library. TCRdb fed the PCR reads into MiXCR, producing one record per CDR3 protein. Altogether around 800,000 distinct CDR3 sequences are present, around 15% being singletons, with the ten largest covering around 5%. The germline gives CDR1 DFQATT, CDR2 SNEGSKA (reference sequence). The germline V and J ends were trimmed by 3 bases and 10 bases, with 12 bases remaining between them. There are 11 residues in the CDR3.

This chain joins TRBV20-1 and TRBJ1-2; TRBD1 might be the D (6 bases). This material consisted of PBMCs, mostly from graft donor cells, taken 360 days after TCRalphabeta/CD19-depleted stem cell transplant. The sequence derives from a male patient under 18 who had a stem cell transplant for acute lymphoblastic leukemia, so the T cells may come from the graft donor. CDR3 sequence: CSARGGLFYTF. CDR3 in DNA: TGCAGTGCTAGGGGGGGGCTCTTCTACACCTTC.